These 10 T cell receptor beta chains share one sample of origin, sequenced in a study of T cells after yellow fever vaccination. TCRdb analysed the 5' RACE reads with MiXCR anew, one entry per CDR3 protein. The table includes some 500,000 distinct CDR3 sequences, 13% detected once. Material: PBMCs, obtained on the day of the yellow fever booster vaccination. The receptors were sampled from a man in his thirties or forties who received the YFV17D yellow fever vaccine.

The chain combines TRBV7-6 with TRBJ1-1; no clear D. V lost 1 base and J 1 base, leaving 10 bases between the germline ends. Germline CDR1 and CDR2: SGHVS and FNYEAQ. The CDR3 runs to 15 residues. CDR3 region: CASSLGVGGNTEAFF. The CDR3 DNA follows: TGTGCCAGCAGCTTAGGGGTCGGAGGGAACACTGAAGCTTTCTTT.

The gene calls are TRBV20-1 and TRBJ2-4; TRBD1 matches at 8 bases. The CDR3 loop spans 15 amino acids. Trimming cost V 6 bases and J 1 base; bases outside gene matches: 8. Germline assignment: CDR1 DFQATT and CDR2 SNEGSKA (reference sequence). The CDR3 sequence: CSAPQGASAKNIQYF. CDR3 DNA sequence: TGCAGTGCCCCCCAGGGGGCATCCGCCAAAAACATTCAGTACTTC.

This clonotype occurred a few times. Likely a read error: the CDR3 ends without its conserved phenylalanine or tryptophan. The limits of the CDR3 on the DNA are not certain, so only TCRdb's listed CDR3 is given. This chain joins TRBV10-3 and TRBJ1-4; the D call of TRBD1 is as the table states it, not checked on the DNA. Germline values: CDR1 ENHRY, CDR2 SYGVKD. The CDR3 contains 12 residues when both ends are counted. CDR3 amino acids: CATPRGGGRIRR.

This clonotype was seen more than once but under ten times. The chain employs TRBV10-3 and TRBJ2-7; a possible D gene is TRBD2 (7 bases). The CDR3 consists of 16 residues. CDR1 and CDR2 (germline): ENHRY, SYGVKD. V was shortened by 10 bases and J by 2 bases, with 24 bases between the two germline ends. The DNA of the CDR3 is TGTGCCACGGCAAAGAGGGCGGGGGCCTTAGCCTACGAGCAGTACTTC. Translated: CATAKRAGALAYEQYF.

This clonotype was counted between two and nine times. The genes are TRBV9 and TRBJ2-1; D gene unclear. The CDR3 extends over 13 amino acids. Looked up from germline, CDR1 is SGDLS and CDR2 is YYNGEE. The germline V and J ends were trimmed by 5 bases and 7 bases, with 13 bases remaining between them. The chain's CDR3 is CASSHSHWNEQFF. The CDR3 region has the DNA TGTGCCAGCAGTCACTCTCACTGGAATGAGCAGTTCTTC.

This clonotype came up a few times. This chain joins TRBV7-9 and TRBJ1-1, with TRBD1 matching over 7 bases. Germline trimming cut 8 bases from V and 7 bases from J; bases unmatched to any gene: 4. Germline lookup yields CDR1 SEHNR and CDR2 FQNEAQ (reference sequence). The CDR3 spans 11 residues. The CDR3 region has the DNA TGTGCCAGCGACAGGGTAGGTGAAGCTTTCTTT. Amino acid sequence: CASDRVGEAFF.

This chain links TRBV5-6 with TRBJ2-5; 11 bases map to TRBD1. The length of the CDR3 is 18 residues. Trimming at V came to 3 bases and at J to 3 bases, leaving 13 bases not matched to a gene. Germline CDR1 reads SGHDT; CDR2 reads YYEEEE. CDR3 loop: CASSYPGGQGAREETQYF. In DNA, the CDR3 is TGTGCCAGCAGCTACCCTGGCGGACAGGGGGCTCGGGAAGAGACCCAGTACTTC.

The chain is built from TRBV20-1 and TRBJ2-1, with TRBD2 matching 10 bases. V was clipped by 6 bases and J by 6 bases; unmatched bases: 11. There are 15 residues in the CDR3. Per the germline V gene, CDR1 is DFQATT and CDR2 is SNEGSKA (reference sequence). CDR3 nucleotides: TGCAGTGCCCTTATTCTAGCGGGAGCGAGCAATGAGCAGTTCTTC. Its translation: CSALILAGASNEQFF.

Of note for this clonotype: A read error may produce the germline difference seen at one junction end. V is TRBV20-1 and J is TRBJ2-1; the D gene is possibly TRBD2 (7 bases). Per germline, CDR1 DFQATT and CDR2 SNEGSKA (reference sequence). The CDR3 is made up of 17 amino acids. CDR3 sequence (DNA): TGCTGTGCTAGAAGTGCGGGGGCCCAACGCTCCTACAATGAGCAGTTCTTC. Translated, it gives CCARSAGAQRSYNEQFF.

The chain recombines TRBV6-4 with TRBJ2-7, with D perhaps TRBD1 or TRBD2 (5 bases each). The CDR3 spans 15 residues. The V end was cut by 4 bases, the J end by 5 bases, with 18 bases between. Germline V gene data show CDR1 as MRHNA and CDR2 as SNTAGT. The CDR3 nucleotides are TGTGCCAGCAGTGCCTACCCCACAGGACTCGACGAGCAGTACTTC. Translation gives CASSAYPTGLDEQYF.